The 13 T cell receptor beta chains presented below share a single source sample, sequenced in a study of cytomegalovirus exposure and HLA in healthy donors listed by TCRdb under 2017. The library was built by means of the immunoSEQ multiplex PCR assay. For the multiplex PCR, a mixture combining 60 forward primers for TCR Vbeta segments and 13 reverse primers for TCR Jbeta segments was used. TCRdb provides this immuneACCESS table in a form limited to in-frame rearrangements. Some clones are lacking; in checked studies, under half of them reflect an unresolved V gene, and why the rest are absent is not known. The sample yields around 64,000 clones; approximately 92% were counted once. 9% to 14% of the sample lies in the top ten. The specimen was PBMCs. Receptor source: a woman in her twenties or thirties in good health and CMV-seropositive.

The chain uses TRBV7-6 and TRBJ2-1, with 10 bases aligning to TRBD2. There are 21 residues in the CDR3. Trimming took 5 bases from V and 0 from J; bases not matched to a gene: 19. Germline CDR1 and CDR2: SGHVS and FNYEAQ. The CDR3 DNA reads as TGTGCCAGCAGCCATGATCCCCTGGGGGGGCCTAGCGGGAGCTCCTACAATGAGCAGTTCTTC. Its protein product is CASSHDPLGGPSGSSYNEQFF.

The chain couples TRBV18 to TRBJ2-5, with 8 bases lining up with TRBD1. This CDR3 contains 15 residues. Germline lookup yields CDR1 KGHSH and CDR2 LQKENI. Losses at the gene ends were 5 bases for V and 2 bases for J; bases not matched to a gene: 7. DNA for the CDR3: TGTGCCAGCTCATACGGGACAGGTCGACAAGAGACCCAGTACTTC. Protein product: CASSYGTGRQETQYF. Looking up the rest from reference TRBV18 and TRBJ2-5 gives the full variable domain: NAGVMQNPRHLVRRRGQEARLRCSPMKGHSHVYWYRQLPEEGLKFMVYLQKENIIDESGMPKERFSAEFPKEGPSILRIQQVVRGDSAAYFCASSYGTGRQETQYFGPGTRLLVL.

CDR3 loop: CASSLAMTGTQYF. The CDR3 DNA reads as TGTGCCAGCAGCTTAGCTATGACAGGGACGCAGTATTTT. The chain is built from TRBV11-1 and TRBJ2-3; TRBD1 matches 7 bases. The CDR3 loop spans 13 amino acids. The germline CDR1 and CDR2 sequences are SGHAT and FQDESV (reference sequence). V was clipped by 0 bases and J by 9 bases; unmatched bases: 3.

The V call is TRBV29-1, the J call TRBJ1-1; maybe TRBD1 (6 bases). The V and J ends lost 7 bases and 1 base respectively, with 16 bases between them. Germline loops: CDR1 SQVTM, CDR2 ANQGSEA. The CDR3 runs 14 residues. CDR3 nucleotide sequence: TGCAGCGGCCTACAGGGTTATCGGAACACTGAAGCTTTCTTT. Translated, it gives CSGLQGYRNTEAFF.

This clone was counted a single time. This CDR3 is CASSFGLAYFELSTDTQYF. The CDR3 bases are TGTGCCAGCAGCTTCGGACTAGCGTACTTCGAACTAAGCACAGATACGCAGTATTTT. The rearrangement links TRBV11-2 to TRBJ2-3, with 9 bases matching TRBD2. The CDR3 totals 19 residues. Germline V CDR1 and CDR2: SGHAT, FQNNGV. Trimming took 3 bases from V and 0 from J; bases not matched to a gene: 13.

The chain joins TRBV15 to TRBJ2-1; 11 bases are a match to TRBD2. The CDR3 is 20 amino acids. The germline V gene has CDR1 LNHNV and CDR2 YYDKDF (reference sequence). V shed 4 bases and J 3 bases; nucleotides not matched to a gene: 17. The CDR3 nucleotides are TGTGCCACCAGCAACCTGGGAGGGGGTAGCGGGAGGGATTTCTACAATGAGCAGTTCTTC. It encodes CATSNLGGGSGRDFYNEQFF. The variable domain in full, completed from reference TRBV15 and TRBJ2-1, reads DAMVIQNPRYQVTQFGKPVTLSCSQTLNHNVMYWYQQKSSQAPKLLFHYYDKDFNNEADTPDNFQSRRPNTSFCFLDIRSPGLGDTAMYLCATSNLGGGSGRDFYNEQFFGPGTRLTVL.

The CDR3 DNA follows: TGTGCCAGCAGGGGCCCCTACGAGCAGTACTTC. It is translated as CASRGPYEQYF. The rearrangement joins TRBV6-5 to TRBJ2-7; D ambiguous. Deletions cut 6 bases from V and 2 bases from J, with 5 bases between. CDR1 and CDR2 (germline): MNHEY, SVGAGI. The CDR3 has 11 residues.

The chain is built from TRBV28 and TRBJ2-3, with a weak D call TRBD1 (6 bases). Deletions cut 8 bases from V and 3 bases from J, with 18 bases between. Germline assignment: CDR1 MDHEN and CDR2 SYDVKM. This CDR3 is 15 amino acids long. CDR3: CASALGTSSTDTQYF. CDR3 nucleotides: TGTGCCAGCGCTTTGGGGACATCCTCGACAGATACGCAGTATTTT.

The rearrangement joins TRBV18 to TRBJ1-2, with 7 positions matching TRBD1. The germline gives CDR1 KGHSH, CDR2 LQKENI. Trimming removed 1 base from V and 4 bases from J; junction bases left unmatched: 3. The CDR3 is 14 residues long. For the CDR3, the DNA is TGTGCCAGCTCACCACAGGGGGCCGTCTATGGCTACACCTTC. It translates to CASSPQGAVYGYTF. Combining the CDR3 with reference TRBV18 and TRBJ1-2 gives the whole variable domain NAGVMQNPRHLVRRRGQEARLRCSPMKGHSHVYWYRQLPEEGLKFMVYLQKENIIDESGMPKERFSAEFPKEGPSILRIQQVVRGDSAAYFCASSPQGAVYGYTFGSGTRLTVV.

J is TRBJ1-1 and V is TRBV5-1, with 8 bases matching TRBD1. With 0 bases clipped from V and 4 bases from J, the junction kept 2 bases outside the gene matches. Per the germline V gene, CDR1 is SGHRS and CDR2 is YFSETQ. The CDR3 is made up of 14 amino acids. The CDR3 reads CASSLGTGSTEAFF. CDR3 DNA: TGCGCCAGCAGCTTGGGGACAGGGAGCACTGAAGCTTTCTTT.

This clone was recorded only once. The chain has TRBV15 and TRBJ1-4; D perhaps matches TRBD1 (5 bases). Germline assignment: CDR1 LNHNV and CDR2 YYDKDF (reference sequence). The CDR3 contains 14 residues. Trimming pared 2 bases from V and 3 bases from J, leaving 7 bases between. The CDR3 region has the DNA TGTGCCACCAGCAGACAGGGTCCTAATGAAAAACTGTTTTTT. Translating it yields CATSRQGPNEKLFF.

J is TRBJ1-1 and V is TRBV10-3; D call uncertain. The germline CDR1 and CDR2 sequences are ENHRY and SYGVKD. The CDR3 covers 14 residues. V lost 0 bases and J 4 bases, leaving 9 bases between the germline ends. In nucleotides, the CDR3 is TGTGCCATCAGTGAGTCGGGCCAGGTCACTGAAGCTTTCTTT. Protein: CAISESGQVTEAFF.

CDR3 DNA sequence: TGCGCCAGCAGCTCACGCTGGAGACAGGGAACCGGGGAGCTGTTTTTT. It codes for CASSSRWRQGTGELFF. The chain couples TRBV4-1 to TRBJ2-2; 7 nucleotides align to TRBD1. Germline V CDR1 and CDR2: MGHRA, YSYEKL. Trimming removed 5 bases from V and 5 bases from J; junction bases left unmatched: 11. This CDR3 has 16 residues.